The rows below give T cell receptor beta chains drawn from one sample of a study of CD8+ T cells in alopecia areata. Generated by immunoSEQ multiplex PCR, the TCRdb table keeps only in-frame clones and is missing some. The data hold a few hundred thousand clones, with around two fifths observed a single time. The specimen was CD4+ T cells sorted from blood, collected between weeks 30 and 35, from a patient treated with tofacitinib. Every receptor here comes from a human donor with alopecia areata. Each CDR3 is given with its conserved first and last residue. The D gene is left open where the match is weak. Expanded clones get a size class; other rows say once, few or many, or leave the size out.

abundance,d_gene,v_gene,len,j_gene,CDR3aa,CDR3nt
few,NA,TRBV7-9,16,TRBJ2-2,CASSLGTGTLTGELFF,TGTGCCAGCAGCTTAGGGACGGGGACACTCACCGGGGAGCTGTTTTTT
once,NA,TRBV29-1,14,TRBJ1-1,CSVDPERPNTEAFF,TGCAGCGTTGATCCCGAGAGGCCCAACACTGAAGCTTTCTTT
NA,TRBD2,TRBV7-9,15,TRBJ2-1,CASSLSGSSYNEQFF,TGTGCCAGCAGCTTAAGCGGGAGTTCCTACAATGAGCAGTTCTTC
NA,NA,TRBV5-8,14,TRBJ1-5,CASSSIYSNQPQHF,TGTGCCAGCAGCTCGATTTATAGCAATCAGCCCCAGCATTTT
NA,TRBD1,TRBV7-2,17,TRBJ1-1,CASSFPGTGTMNTEAFF,TGTGCCAGCAGCTTTCCCGGGACAGGGACCATGAACACTGAAGCTTTCTTT
NA,NA,TRBV29-1,11,TRBJ2-3,CSGGNADTQYF,TGCAGCGGCGGGAACGCAGATACGCAGTATTTT
once,NA,TRBV30,14,TRBJ2-1,CAWKPGILHNEQFF,TGTGCCTGGAAACCAGGGATCCTCCACAATGAGCAGTTCTTC
few,NA,TRBV18,15,TRBJ1-1,CASSPYKGVLTEAFF,TGTGCCAGCTCACCCTACAAGGGAGTTTTGACTGAAGCTTTCTTT
NA,TRBD2,TRBV4-1,15,TRBJ2-7,CASSQPGTSDYEQYF,TGCGCCAGCAGCCAGCCCGGGACTAGCGACTACGAGCAGTACTTC
NA,TRBD1,TRBV27,16,TRBJ2-3,CASSLRRTGSTDTQYF,TGTGCCAGCAGTTTACGACGGACAGGTAGCACAGATACGCAGTATTTT
few,TRBD2,TRBV5-1,15,TRBJ2-3,CASGNSGGPVDTQYF,TGCGCCAGCGGAAATAGCGGGGGGCCAGTGGATACGCAGTATTTT
few,TRBD1,TRBV18,16,TRBJ1-5,CASSPLQGDGNQPQHF,TGTGCCAGCTCACCACTACAGGGGGATGGCAATCAGCCCCAGCATTTT